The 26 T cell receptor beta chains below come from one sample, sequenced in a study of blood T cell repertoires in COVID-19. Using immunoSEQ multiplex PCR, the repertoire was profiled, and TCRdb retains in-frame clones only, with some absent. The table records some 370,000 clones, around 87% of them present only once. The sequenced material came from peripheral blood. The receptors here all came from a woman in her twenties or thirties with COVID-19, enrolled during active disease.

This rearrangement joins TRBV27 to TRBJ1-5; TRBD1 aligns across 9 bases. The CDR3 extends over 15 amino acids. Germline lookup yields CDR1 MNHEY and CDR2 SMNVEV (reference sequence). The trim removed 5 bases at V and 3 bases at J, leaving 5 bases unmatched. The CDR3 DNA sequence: TGTGCCAGCAGTCTGGACAGGGGTCACAATCAGCCCCAGCATTTT. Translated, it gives CASSLDRGHNQPQHF.

This CDR3 reads CASSPDRGYTEAFF. The CDR3 DNA sequence: TGTGCCAGCAGCCCCGACAGGGGCTACACTGAAGCTTTCTTT. The chain uses TRBV4-2 and TRBJ1-1, with 8 bases identical to TRBD1. The V segment lost 4 bases and the J segment 3 bases; nucleotides outside the gene matches: 4. The CDR3 runs to 14 residues. The germline V gene has CDR1 LGHNA and CDR2 YNFKEQ.

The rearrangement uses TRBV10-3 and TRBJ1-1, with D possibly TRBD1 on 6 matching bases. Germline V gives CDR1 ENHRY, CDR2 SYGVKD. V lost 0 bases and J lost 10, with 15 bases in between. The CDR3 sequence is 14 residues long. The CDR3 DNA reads TGTGCCATCAGTGAGTCAGGACAGTATGAGGTAGCTTTCTTT. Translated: CAISESGQYEVAFF.

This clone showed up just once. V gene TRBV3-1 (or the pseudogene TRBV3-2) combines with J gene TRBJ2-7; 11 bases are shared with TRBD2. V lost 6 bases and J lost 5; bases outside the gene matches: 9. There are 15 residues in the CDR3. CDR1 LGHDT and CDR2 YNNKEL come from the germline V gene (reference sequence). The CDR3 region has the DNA TGTGCCAGCAGGATGACTAGCGGGATATCCAACGAGCAGTACTTC. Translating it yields CASRMTSGISNEQYF.

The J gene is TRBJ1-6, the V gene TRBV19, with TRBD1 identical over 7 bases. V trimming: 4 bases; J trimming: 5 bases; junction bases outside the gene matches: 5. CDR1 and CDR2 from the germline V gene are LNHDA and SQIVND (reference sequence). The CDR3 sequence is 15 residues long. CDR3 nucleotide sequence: TGTGCCAGTAGTAACGGGGACAGAAATAATTCACCCCTCCACTTT. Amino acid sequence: CASSNGDRNNSPLHF. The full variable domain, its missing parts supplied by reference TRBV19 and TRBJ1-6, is DGGITQSPKYLFRKEGQNVTLSCEQNLNHDAMYWYRQDPGQGLRLIYYSQIVNDFQKGDIAEGYSVSREKKESFPLTVTSAQKNPTAFYLCASSNGDRNNSPLHFGNGTRLTVT.

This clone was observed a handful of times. The CDR3 region is CASSPGTASNQPQHF. The CDR3 DNA follows: TGTGCCAGCAGCCCCGGGACAGCTAGCAATCAGCCCCAGCATTTT. This chain links TRBV7-2 with TRBJ1-5; 7 positions agree with TRBD1. The trim removed 5 bases at V and 0 bases at J, leaving 4 bases unmatched. Germline-derived CDR1 and CDR2 are SGHTA and FQGNSA. The CDR3 is made up of 15 amino acids.

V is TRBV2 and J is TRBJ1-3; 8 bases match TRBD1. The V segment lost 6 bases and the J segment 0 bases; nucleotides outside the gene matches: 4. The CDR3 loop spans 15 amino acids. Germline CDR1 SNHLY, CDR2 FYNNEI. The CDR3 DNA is TGTGCCAGCAGAGGGGACAGGAGCTCTGGAAACACCATATATTTT. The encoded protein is CASRGDRSSGNTIYF.

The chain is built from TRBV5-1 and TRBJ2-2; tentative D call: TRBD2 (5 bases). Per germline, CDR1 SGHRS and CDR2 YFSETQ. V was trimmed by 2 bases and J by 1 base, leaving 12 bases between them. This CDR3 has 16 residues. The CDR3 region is CASSFTSGKNTGELFF. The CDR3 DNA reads TGCGCCAGCAGCTTCACCAGCGGAAAGAACACCGGGGAGCTGTTTTTT. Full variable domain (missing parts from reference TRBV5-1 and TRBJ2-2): KAGVTQTPRYLIKTRGQQVTLSCSPISGHRSVSWYQQTPGQGLQFLFEYFSETQRNKGNFPGRFSGRQFSNSRSEMNVSTLELGDSALYLCASSFTSGKNTGELFFGEGSRLTVL.

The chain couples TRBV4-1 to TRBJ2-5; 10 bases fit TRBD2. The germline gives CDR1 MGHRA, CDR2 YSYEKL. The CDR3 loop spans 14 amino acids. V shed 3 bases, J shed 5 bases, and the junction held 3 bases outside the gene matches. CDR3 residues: CASSQLAGVETQYF. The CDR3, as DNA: TGCGCCAGCAGCCAGCTAGCGGGAGTTGAGACCCAGTACTTC.

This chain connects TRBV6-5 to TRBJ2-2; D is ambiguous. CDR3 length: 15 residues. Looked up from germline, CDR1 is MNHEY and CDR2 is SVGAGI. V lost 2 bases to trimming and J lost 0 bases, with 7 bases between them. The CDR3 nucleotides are TGTGCCAGCAGTTACACAGACGCGAACACCGGGGAGCTGTTTTTT. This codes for CASSYTDANTGELFF.

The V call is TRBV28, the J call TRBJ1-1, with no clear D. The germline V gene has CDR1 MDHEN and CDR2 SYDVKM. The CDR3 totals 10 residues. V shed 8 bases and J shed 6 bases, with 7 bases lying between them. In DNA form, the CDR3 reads TGTGCCAGCCGCGGCGCTGAAGCTTTCTTT. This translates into CASRGAEAFF.

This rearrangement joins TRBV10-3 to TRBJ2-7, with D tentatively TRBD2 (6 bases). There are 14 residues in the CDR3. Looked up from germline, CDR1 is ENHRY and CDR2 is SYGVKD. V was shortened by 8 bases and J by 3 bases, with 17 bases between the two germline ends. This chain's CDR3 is CAISTRDSVYEQYF. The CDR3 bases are TGTGCCATCTCAACAAGGGACTCCGTCTACGAGCAGTACTTC.

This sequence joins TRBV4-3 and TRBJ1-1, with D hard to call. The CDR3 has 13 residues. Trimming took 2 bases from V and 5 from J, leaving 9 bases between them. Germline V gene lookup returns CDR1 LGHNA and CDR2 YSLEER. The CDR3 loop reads CASSQTSRTEAFF. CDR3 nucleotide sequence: TGCGCCAGCAGCCAAACGAGTCGGACTGAAGCTTTCTTT.

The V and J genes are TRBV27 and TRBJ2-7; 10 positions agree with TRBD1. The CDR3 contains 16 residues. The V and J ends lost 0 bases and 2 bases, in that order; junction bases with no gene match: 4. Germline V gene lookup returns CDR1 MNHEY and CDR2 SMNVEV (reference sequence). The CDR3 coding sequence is TGTGCCAGCAGTTTATCGGGACAGGGGTTGGCCTACGAGCAGTACTTC. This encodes CASSLSGQGLAYEQYF.

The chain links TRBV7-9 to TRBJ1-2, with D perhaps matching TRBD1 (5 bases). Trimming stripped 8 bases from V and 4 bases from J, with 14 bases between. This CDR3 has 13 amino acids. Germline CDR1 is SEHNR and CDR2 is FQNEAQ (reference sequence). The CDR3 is CASSPPGVYGYTF. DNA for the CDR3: TGTGCCAGCTCTCCCCCGGGGGTCTATGGCTACACCTTC.

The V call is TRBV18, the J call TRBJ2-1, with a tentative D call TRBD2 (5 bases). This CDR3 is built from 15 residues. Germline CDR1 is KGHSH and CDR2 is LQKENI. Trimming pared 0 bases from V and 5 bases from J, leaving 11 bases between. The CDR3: CASSPPGDRDNEQFF. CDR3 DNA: TGTGCCAGCTCACCACCGGGAGACCGGGACAATGAGCAGTTCTTC.

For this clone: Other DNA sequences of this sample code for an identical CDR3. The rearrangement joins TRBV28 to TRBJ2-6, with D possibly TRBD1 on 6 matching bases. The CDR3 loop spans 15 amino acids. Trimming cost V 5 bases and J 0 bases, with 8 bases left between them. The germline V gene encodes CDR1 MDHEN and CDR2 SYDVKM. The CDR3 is CASSLRGSGANVLTF. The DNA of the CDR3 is TGTGCCAGCAGTCTCAGGGGCTCTGGGGCCAACGTCCTGACTTTC.

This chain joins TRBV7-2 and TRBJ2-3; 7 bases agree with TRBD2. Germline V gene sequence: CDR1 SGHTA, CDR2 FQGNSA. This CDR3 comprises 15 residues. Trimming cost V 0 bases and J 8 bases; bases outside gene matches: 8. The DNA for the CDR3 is TGTGCCAGCAGCTTAGCGCTAATGGGAGGGCCTACGCAGTATTTT. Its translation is CASSLALMGGPTQYF.

The CDR3 region has the DNA TGTGCCAGCAGCTCGGAACAAACAGCTACCACTGAAGCTTTCTTT. It encodes CASSSEQTATTEAFF. The chain combines TRBV5-4 with TRBJ1-1; D is undetermined. This CDR3 comprises 15 residues. Trimming took 3 bases from V and 4 from J, leaving 16 bases between them. CDR1 and CDR2 from the germline V gene are SGHNT and YYREEE (reference sequence).

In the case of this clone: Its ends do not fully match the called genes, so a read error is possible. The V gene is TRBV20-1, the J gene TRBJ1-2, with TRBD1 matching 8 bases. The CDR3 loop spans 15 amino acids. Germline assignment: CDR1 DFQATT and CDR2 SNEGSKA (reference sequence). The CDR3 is CSASKTQGAGIGYTF. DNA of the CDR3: TGCAGCGCTAGTAAGACTCAGGGGGCGGGTATTGGCTACACCTTC.

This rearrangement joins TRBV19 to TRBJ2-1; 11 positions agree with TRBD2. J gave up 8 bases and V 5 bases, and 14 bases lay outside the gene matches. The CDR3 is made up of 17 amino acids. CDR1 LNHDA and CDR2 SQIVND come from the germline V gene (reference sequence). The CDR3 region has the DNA TGTGCCAGTAGTTCGCGCCGATTTAGCGGGAGGGGACATGAGCAGTTCTTC. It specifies CASSSRRFSGRGHEQFF.

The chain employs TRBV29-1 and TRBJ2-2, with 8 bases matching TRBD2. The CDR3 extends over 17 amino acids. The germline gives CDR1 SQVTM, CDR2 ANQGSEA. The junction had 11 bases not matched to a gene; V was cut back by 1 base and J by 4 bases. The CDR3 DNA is TGCAGCGTTGAAGCATGGAGCGGGAGCATAGGCACCGGGGAGCTGTTTTTT. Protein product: CSVEAWSGSIGTGELFF.

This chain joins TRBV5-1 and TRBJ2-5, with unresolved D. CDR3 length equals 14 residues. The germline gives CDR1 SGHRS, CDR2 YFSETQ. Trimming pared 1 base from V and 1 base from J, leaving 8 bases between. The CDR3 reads CASSLSRIQETQYF. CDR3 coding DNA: TGCGCCAGCAGCTTGTCGAGAATCCAAGAGACCCAGTACTTC.

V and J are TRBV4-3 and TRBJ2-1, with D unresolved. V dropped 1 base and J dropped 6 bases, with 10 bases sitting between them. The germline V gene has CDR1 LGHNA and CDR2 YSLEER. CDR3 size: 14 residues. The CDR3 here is CASSQAIMANEQFF. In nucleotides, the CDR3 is TGCGCCAGCAGCCAAGCCATAATGGCCAATGAGCAGTTCTTC.

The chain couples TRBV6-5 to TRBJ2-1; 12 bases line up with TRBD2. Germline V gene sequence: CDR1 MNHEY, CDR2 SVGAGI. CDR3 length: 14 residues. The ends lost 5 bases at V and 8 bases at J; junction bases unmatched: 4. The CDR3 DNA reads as TGTGCCAGCAGTCGGACTAGCGGGATCCATGAGCAGTTCTTC. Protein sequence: CASSRTSGIHEQFF.

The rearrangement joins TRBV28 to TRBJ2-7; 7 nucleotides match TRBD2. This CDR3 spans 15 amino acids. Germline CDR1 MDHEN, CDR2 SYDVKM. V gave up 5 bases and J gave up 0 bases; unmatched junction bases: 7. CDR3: CASSHASGSSYEQYF. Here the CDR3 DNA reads TGTGCCAGCAGTCACGCTAGCGGTAGCTCCTACGAGCAGTACTTC.